This T cell receptor (beta chain) emerged from a study of OX40 agonist ivuxolimab in advanced cancers. About the research overall: Cohort: 82.7% men, mean age 60, aged about 20 to 85.

The CDR3 loop spans 14 amino acids. The germline CDR1 and CDR2 sequences are SGHDT and YYEEEE. V dropped 0 bases and J dropped 3 bases, with 9 bases sitting between them. No patient had autoimmune disease or received systemic immunosuppression. Clones were sequenced by immunoSEQ multiplex PCR, and TCRdb holds only the in-frame ones, with some missing. The repertoire has 55,000 to 65,000 clones, about nine tenths of them found once; the top ten carry under 0.8%. The starting material was CD4+ or CD8+ T cells sorted from blood, obtained in a trial of the OX40 agonist ivuxolimab. The chain uses TRBV5-6 and TRBJ1-1; D remains ambiguous. This clonotype was obtained from an adult with an advanced solid tumor such as melanoma, head and neck, liver or kidney cancer. The CDR3 region has the DNA TGTGCCAGCAGCTTGGAAACAGTTGACACTGAAGCTTTCTTT. Translated, it gives CASSLETVDTEAFF.